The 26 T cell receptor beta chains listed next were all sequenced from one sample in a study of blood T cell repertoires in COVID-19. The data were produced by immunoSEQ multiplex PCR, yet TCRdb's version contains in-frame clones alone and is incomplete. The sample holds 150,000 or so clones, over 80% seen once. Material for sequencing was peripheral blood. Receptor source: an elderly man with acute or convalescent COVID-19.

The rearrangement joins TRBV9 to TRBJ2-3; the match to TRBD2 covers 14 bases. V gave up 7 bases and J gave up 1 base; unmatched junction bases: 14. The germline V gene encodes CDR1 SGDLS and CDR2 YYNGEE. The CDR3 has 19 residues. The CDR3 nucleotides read TGTGCCAGCTCCACGACTAGCGGGGGGGCCGAAGTCGGCACAGATACGCAGTATTTT. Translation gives CASSTTSGGAEVGTDTQYF.

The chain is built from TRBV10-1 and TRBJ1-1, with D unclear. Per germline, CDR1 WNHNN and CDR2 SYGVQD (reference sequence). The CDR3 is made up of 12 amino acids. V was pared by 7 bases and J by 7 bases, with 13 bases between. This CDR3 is CASTGGPIEAFF. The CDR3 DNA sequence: TGCGCCAGCACGGGAGGGCCAATTGAAGCTTTCTTT.

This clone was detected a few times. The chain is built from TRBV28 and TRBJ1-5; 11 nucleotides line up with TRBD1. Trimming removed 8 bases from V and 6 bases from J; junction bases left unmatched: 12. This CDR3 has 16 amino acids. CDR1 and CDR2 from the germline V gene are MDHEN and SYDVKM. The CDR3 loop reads CASPRDRGAGIQPQHF. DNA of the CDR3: TGTGCCAGCCCTCGGGACAGGGGGGCCGGGATTCAGCCCCAGCATTTT.

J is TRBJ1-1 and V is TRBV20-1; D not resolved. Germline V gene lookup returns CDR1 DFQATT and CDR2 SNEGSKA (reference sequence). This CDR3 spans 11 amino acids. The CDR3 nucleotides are TGCAGCGGTACAGAGAACACTGAAGCTTTCTTT. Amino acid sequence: CSGTENTEAFF.

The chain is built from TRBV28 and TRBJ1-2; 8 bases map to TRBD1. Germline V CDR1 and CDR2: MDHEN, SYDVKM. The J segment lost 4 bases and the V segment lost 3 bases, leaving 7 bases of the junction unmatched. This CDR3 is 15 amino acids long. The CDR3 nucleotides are TGTGCCAGCAGTTTCAGGGACAGGTCCGTCTATGGCTACACCTTC. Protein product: CASSFRDRSVYGYTF.

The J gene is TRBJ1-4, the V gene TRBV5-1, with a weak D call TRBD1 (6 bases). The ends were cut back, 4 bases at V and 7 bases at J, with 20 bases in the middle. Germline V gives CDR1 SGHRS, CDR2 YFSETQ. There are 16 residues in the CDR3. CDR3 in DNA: TGCGCCAGCAGCCCGGGGACACGCCATTCGGGTGAAAAACTGTTTTTT. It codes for CASSPGTRHSGEKLFF.

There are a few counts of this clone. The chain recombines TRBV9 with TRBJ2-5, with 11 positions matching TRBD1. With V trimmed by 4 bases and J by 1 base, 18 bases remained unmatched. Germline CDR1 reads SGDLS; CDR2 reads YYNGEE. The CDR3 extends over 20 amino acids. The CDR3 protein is CASSPRSPSRGTGGQETQYF. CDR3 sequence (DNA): TGTGCCAGCAGCCCCCGCTCCCCCTCTCGGGGGACAGGGGGCCAAGAGACCCAGTACTTC.

The CDR3 DNA sequence: TGTGCCAGAAGCTTGGAGCCTAGCGGGTCTTGTACAGATACGCAGTATTTT. As protein: CARSLEPSGSCTDTQYF. The chain employs TRBV5-3 and TRBJ2-3; 8 nucleotides line up with TRBD2. TRBV5-3 is noted as an ORF with a role that remains uncertain. The J segment lost 3 bases and the V segment lost 0 bases, leaving 9 bases of the junction unmatched. The CDR3 totals 17 residues.

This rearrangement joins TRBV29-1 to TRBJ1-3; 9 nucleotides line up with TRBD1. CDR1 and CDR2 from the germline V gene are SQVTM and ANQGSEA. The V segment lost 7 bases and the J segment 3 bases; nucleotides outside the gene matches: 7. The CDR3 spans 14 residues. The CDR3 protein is CSAAGQGFGNTIYF. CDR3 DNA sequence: TGCAGCGCCGCCGGACAGGGGTTTGGAAACACCATATATTTT.

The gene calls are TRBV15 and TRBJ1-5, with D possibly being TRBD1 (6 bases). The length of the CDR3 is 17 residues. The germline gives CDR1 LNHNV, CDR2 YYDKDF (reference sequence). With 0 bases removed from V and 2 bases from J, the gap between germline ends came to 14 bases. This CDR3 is CATSRDNRAGRNQPQHF. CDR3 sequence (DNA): TGTGCCACCAGCAGAGATAACAGGGCCGGTCGCAATCAGCCCCAGCATTTT.

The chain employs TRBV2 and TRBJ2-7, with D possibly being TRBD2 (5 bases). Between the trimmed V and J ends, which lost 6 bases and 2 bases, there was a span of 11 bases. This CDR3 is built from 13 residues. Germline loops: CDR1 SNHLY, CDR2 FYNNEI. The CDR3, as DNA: TGTGCCAGCAGCGCCGGGGTCCCCTACGAGCAGTACTTC. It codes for CASSAGVPYEQYF.

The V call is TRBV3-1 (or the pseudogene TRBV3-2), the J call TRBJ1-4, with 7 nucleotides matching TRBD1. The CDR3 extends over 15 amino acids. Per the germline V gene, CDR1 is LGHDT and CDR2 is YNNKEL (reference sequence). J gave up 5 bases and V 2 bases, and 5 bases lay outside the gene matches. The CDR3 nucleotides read TGTGCCAGCAGCCAATGGGACAGAAAGAATGAAAAACTGTTTTTT. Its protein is CASSQWDRKNEKLFF.

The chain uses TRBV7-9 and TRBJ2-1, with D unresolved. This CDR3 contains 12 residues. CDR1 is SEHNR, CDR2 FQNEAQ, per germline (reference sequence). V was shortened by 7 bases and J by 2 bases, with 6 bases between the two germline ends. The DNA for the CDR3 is TGTGCCAGCACCCTCCCCTACAATGAGCAGTTCTTC. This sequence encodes CASTLPYNEQFF. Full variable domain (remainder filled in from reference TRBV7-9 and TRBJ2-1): DTGVSQNPRHKITKRGQNVTFRCDPISEHNRLYWYRQTLGQGPEFLTYFQNEAQLEKSRLLSDRFSAERPKGSFSTLEIQRTEQGDSAMYLCASTLPYNEQFFGPGTRLTVL.

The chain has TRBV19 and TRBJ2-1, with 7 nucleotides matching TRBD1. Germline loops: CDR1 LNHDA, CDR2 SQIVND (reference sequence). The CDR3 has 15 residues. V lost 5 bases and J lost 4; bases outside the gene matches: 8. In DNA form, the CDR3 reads TGTGCCAGTAGTCCAACAGGGGTAAATTACAATGAGCAGTTCTTC. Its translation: CASSPTGVNYNEQFF.

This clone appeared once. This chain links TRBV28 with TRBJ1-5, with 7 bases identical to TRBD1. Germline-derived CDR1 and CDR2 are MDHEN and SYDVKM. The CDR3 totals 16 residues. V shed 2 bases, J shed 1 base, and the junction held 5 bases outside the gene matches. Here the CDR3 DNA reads TGTGCCAGCAGTTTAGGAGACAGGGTGAGCAATCAGCCCCAGCATTTT. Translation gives CASSLGDRVSNQPQHF.

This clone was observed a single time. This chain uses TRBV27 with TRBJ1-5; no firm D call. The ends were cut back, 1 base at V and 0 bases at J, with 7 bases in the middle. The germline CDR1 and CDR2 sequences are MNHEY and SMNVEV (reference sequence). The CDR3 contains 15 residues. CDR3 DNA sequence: TGTGCCAGCAGTTTATACAAGAATAGCAATCAGCCCCAGCATTTT. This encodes CASSLYKNSNQPQHF.

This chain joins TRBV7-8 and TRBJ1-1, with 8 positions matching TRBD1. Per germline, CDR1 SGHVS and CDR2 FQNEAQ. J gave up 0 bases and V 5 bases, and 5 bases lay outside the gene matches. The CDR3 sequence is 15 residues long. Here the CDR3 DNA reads TGTGCCAGCAGCCCCGGGACAGGACTGAACACTGAAGCTTTCTTT. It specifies CASSPGTGLNTEAFF.

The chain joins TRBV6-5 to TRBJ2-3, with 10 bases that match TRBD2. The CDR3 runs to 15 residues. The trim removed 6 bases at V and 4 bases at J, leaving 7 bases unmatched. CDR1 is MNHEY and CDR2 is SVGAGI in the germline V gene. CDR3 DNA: TGTGCCAGCAGGTCTAGCGGGAGTGGGGCAGATACGCAGTATTTT. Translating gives CASRSSGSGADTQYF.

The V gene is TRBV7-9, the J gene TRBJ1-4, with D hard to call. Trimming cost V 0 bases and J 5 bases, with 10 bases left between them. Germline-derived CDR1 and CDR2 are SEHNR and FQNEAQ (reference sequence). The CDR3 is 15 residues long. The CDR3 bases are TGTGCCAGCAGCTTAGCCAGCACTAAAAATGAAAAACTGTTTTTT. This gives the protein CASSLASTKNEKLFF.

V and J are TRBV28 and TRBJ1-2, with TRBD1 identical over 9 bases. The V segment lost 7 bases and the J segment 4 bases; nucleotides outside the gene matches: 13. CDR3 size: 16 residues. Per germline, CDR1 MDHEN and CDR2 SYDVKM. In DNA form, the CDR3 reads TGTGCCAGCACTCGCCCCGGGACAGGGATCATCTATGGCTACACCTTC. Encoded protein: CASTRPGTGIIYGYTF.

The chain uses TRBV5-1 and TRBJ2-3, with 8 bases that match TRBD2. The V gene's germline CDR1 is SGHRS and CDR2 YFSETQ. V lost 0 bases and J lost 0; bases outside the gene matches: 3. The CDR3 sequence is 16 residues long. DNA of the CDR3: TGCGCCAGCAGCTTGGGGGCTAGCGGGAGCACAGATACGCAGTATTTT. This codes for CASSLGASGSTDTQYF.

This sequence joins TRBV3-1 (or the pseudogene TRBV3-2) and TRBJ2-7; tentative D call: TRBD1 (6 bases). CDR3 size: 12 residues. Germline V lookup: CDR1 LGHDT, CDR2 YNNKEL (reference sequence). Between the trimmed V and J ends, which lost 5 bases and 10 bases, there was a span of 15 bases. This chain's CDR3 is CASSALKGVQYF. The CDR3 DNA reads TGTGCCAGCAGCGCATTGAAGGGGGTTCAGTACTTC.

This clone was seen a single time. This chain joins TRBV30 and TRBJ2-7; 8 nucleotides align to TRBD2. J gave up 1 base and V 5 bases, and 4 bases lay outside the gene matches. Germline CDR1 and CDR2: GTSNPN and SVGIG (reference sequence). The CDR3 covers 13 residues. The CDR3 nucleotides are TGTGCCTGGGGAAGCGGGAGATCCTACGAGCAGTACTTC. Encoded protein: CAWGSGRSYEQYF.

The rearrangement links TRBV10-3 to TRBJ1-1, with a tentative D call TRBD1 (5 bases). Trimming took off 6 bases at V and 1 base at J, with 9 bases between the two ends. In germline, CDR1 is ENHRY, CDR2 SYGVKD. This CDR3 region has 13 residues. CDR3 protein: CAIRQGQNTEAFF. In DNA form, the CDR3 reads TGTGCCATCAGGCAAGGACAGAACACTGAAGCTTTCTTT.

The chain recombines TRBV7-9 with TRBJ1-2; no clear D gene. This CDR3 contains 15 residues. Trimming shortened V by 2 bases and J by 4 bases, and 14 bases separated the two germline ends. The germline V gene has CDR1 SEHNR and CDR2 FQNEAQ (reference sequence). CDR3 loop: CASSLLGGVSYGYTF. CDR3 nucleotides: TGTGCCAGCAGCTTATTGGGCGGGGTCAGCTATGGCTACACCTTC.

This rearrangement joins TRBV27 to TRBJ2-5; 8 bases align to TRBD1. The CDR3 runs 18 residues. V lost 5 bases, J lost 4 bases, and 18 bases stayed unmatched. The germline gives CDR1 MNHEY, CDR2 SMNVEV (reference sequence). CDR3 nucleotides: TGTGCCAGCAGTACATCCGGGACAGGAGATCGGGCCTCAGAGACCCAGTACTTC. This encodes CASSTSGTGDRASETQYF.